This TCR beta chain was recovered during a study of PD-1 blockade in mismatch repair-deficient tumors (dated by TCRdb to between 2016 and 2019). About the full investigation: The trial enrolled roughly 83 consecutive patients with roughly 13 mismatch repair-deficient cancer types between September 2013 and late 2016, all previously treated and progressing. Deep sequencing of TCR CDR3 regions was used to track tumor-associated T cell clones in peripheral blood of patients responding to PD-1 blockade.

Mismatch repair deficiency was established in every enrolled patient by polymerase chain reaction or immunohistochemistry. Three patients who responded to pembrolizumab therapy underwent TCR sequencing. In the phase II trial, pembrolizumab PD-1 blockade was tested prospectively in advanced mismatch repair-deficient cancers, no matter which tissue of origin the cancers came from. Peripheral blood T cell samples were serially collected before and at multiple times after PD-1 blockade was started. Blood sampling time points were reported as weeks after the first dose of pembrolizumab. Here is what the overall study found, with its caveats: After pembrolizumab, tumor-resident clones, which were often undetectable in blood before treatment, expanded rapidly and then contracted, generally ahead of radiologic responses.

Remarks on this clone: Its antigen is currently not known. No base qualities exist here, and no much larger clone lies one base off it.

Trimming leaves V shorter by 4 bases and J shorter by 5 bases, with the junction holding 9 bases beyond the gene matches. The cysteine opens and the phenylalanine closes a CDR3 of 15 amino acids. The entry retains the CDR3 DNA only, 45 bases that are in frame from base 1. As encoded in the germline V gene (reference sequence), CDR1 is SGHNT while CDR2 is YYREEE. Library method: the immunoSEQ multiplex PCR assay. Imported from immuneACCESS, the table was reduced by TCRdb to in-frame sequences with V and J called. These copies leave out some clones; in studies compared against another copy, an unresolved V gene accounts for under half, and the cause of the remainder is not known. Recorded for this sample are tens of thousands of clones; 70% to 80% of them occurred a single time. About 5% of the sample comes from the top ten.

The rearranged chain carries TRBV5-4 and TRBJ2-5; TRBD1 lines up with 9 middle nucleotides. Sequences were derived from peripheral blood, sampled 2 weeks after starting pembrolizumab. The clonotype comes from an adult with mismatch repair-deficient cancer. The DNA reads TGTGCCAGCAGCAAAACCGGGACAGGGACGGAGACCCAGTACTTC. The resulting protein is CASSKTGTGTETQYF.